This record looks at one T cell receptor beta chain sequence and its context. Its antigen is as yet unknown. The table came from immunoSEQ multiplex PCR; TCRdb's copy has only in-frame clones and leaves some out. The profile shows about 120,000 clones, about 83% of them singletons. Germline values: CDR1 SGHTS, CDR2 YDEGEE. Unmatched junction bases numbered 5, after V lost 2 bases and J lost 0 bases. This CDR3 is built from 16 residues. The approximately 120-subject validation cohort, separate from the 666-subject first cohort, included the donors. The data belong to a study of cytomegalovirus exposure and HLA in healthy donors. Overall study results and limits: Overall, approximately 150 TCR beta chains were annotated as cytomegalovirus-associated. Researchers reported that a few CMV-associated chains were confirmed in vitro as CMV antigen-specific.

Source material: PBMCs. V gene TRBV5-8 combines with J gene TRBJ2-7; TRBD2 agrees at 10 bases. This sequence was found in a woman aged 30 to 39 in good health and CMV-seronegative. In DNA, the CDR3 is TGTGCCAGCAGCTTCCTACTAGCGGGGCCCTCCTACGAGCAGTACTTC. This gives the protein CASSFLLAGPSYEQYF. The full variable domain, with the rest looked up from reference TRBV5-8 and TRBJ2-7, is EAGVTQSPTHLIKTRGQQATLRCSPISGHTSVYWYQQALGLGLQFLLWYDEGEERNRGNFPPRFSGRQFPNYSSELNVNALELEDSALYLCASSFLLAGPSYEQYFGPGTRLTVT.